This is a list of T cell receptor beta chains from one sample in a study of T-cell memory formation after mild COVID-19. MiXCR was run by TCRdb on the 5' RACE reads, yielding one entry per CDR3 protein. The sample contains about 200,000 distinct CDR3 sequences, 9.5% of which appear only once. The sample taken for sequencing was PBMCs or a T cell subset sorted from them (not recorded which). The receptors originated from a man aged 18 to 30 who had mild COVID-19 (a few samples of this study predate the infection). Cell type and time point are not known. Each CDR3 is given with its conserved first and last residue. D genes are given only for firm matches. The size of a clone is reported for some rows only, either as once, few or many, or as a class for expanded clones.

j_gene | v_gene | len | d_gene | abundance | CDR3aa | CDR3nt
TRBJ2-3 | TRBV7-2 | 15 | TRBD1 | many | CASSLAPQGVRTQYF | TGTGCCAGCAGCTTAGCGCCTCAGGGGGTCAGAACGCAGTATTTT
TRBJ2-2 | TRBV14 | 17 | TRBD1 | . | CASSRITGTVNTGELFF | TGTGCCAGCAGCCGAATTACCGGGACAGTGAACACCGGGGAGCTGTTTTTT
TRBJ2-5 | TRBV7-2 | 14 | . | few | CASSLRSGQETQYF | TGTGCCAGCAGCTTAAGGTCAGGGCAAGAGACCCAGTACTTC
TRBJ2-5 | TRBV12-3/TRBV12-4 | 15 | TRBD1 | . | CASSLRGTGVGEQYF | TGTGCCAGCAGTTTAAGGGGGACAGGGGTAGGTGAGCAGTACTTC
TRBJ1-1 | TRBV7-2 | 16 | . | . | CASSFGNRALNTEAFF | TGTGCCAGCAGCTTTGGGAACAGGGCCCTGAACACTGAAGCTTTCTTT
TRBJ2-7 | TRBV18 | 13 | . | . | CASSGSGGSEQYF | TGTGCCAGCTCAGGTTCAGGGGGGAGCGAGCAGTACTTC
TRBJ2-2 | TRBV5-1 | 15 | . | few | CASSLGTTNTGELFF | TGCGCCAGCAGCTTGGGGACAACGAACACCGGGGAGCTGTTTTTT
TRBJ2-3 | TRBV29-1 | 15 | TRBD2 | many | CSVAVSGGSTDTQYF | TGCAGCGTTGCTGTATCGGGGGGAAGCACAGATACGCAGTATTTT
TRBJ2-7 | TRBV18 | 14 | . | . | CASSRPPEPYEQYF | TGTGCCAGCTCACGCCCGCCGGAACCCTACGAGCAGTACTTC
TRBJ2-1 | TRBV7-2 | 15 | . | . | CASSLGGLLNNEQFF | TGTGCCAGCAGCTTAGGGGGACTTTTGAACAATGAGCAGTTCTTC
TRBJ2-5 | TRBV4-2 | 13 | . | . | CASSQDQGETQYF | TGTGCCAGCAGCCAAGATCAGGGAGAGACCCAGTACTTC
TRBJ2-3 | TRBV5-1 | 11 | . | many | CASSLEGAQYF | TGCGCCAGCAGCTTGGAAGGAGCGCAGTATTTT
TRBJ1-6 | TRBV7-2 | 16 | . | . | CASSLSGRTLNSPLHF | TGTGCCAGCAGCTTAAGTGGGAGGACCCTGAACTCACCCCTCCACTTT
TRBJ2-2 | TRBV4-3 | 17 | . | . | CASSQTVGPVGTGELFF | TGCGCCAGCAGCCAGACCGTGGGACCCGTTGGAACCGGGGAGCTGTTTTTT
TRBJ1-5 | TRBV10-3 | 16 | TRBD1 | . | CAIKNDRGDSNQPQHF | TGTGCCATCAAAAACGACAGGGGTGATAGCAATCAGCCCCAGCATTTT
TRBJ2-5 | TRBV4-3 | 15 | TRBD2 | many | CASSQGLGYQETQYF | TGTGCCAGCAGTCAAGGACTAGGGTACCAAGAGACCCAGTACTTC
TRBJ2-2 | TRBV11-2 | 14 | . | few | CASSGRTGTGELFF | TGTGCCAGCAGCGGGAGGACAGGCACCGGGGAGCTGTTTTTT
TRBJ2-3 | TRBV9 | 16 | . | many | CASTLGVGVGTDTQYF | TGTGCCAGCACCCTGGGAGTGGGGGTAGGCACAGATACGCAGTATTTT
TRBJ2-3 | TRBV20-1 | 13 | . | many | CSDQRGAGDTQYF | TGCAGTGATCAACGGGGGGCGGGAGATACGCAGTATTTT
TRBJ2-5 | TRBV5-1 | 11 | . | few | CASSLKQTQYF | TGCGCCAGCAGCTTGAAGCAGACCCAGTACTTC
TRBJ1-2 | TRBV20-1 | 14 | . | . | CSAWAHSIRYGYTF | TGCAGTGCCTGGGCCCACAGTATTCGCTATGGCTACACCTTC
TRBJ2-3 | TRBV3-1 | 15 | TRBD2 | few | CASSQDTSGGRTQYF | TGTGCCAGCAGCCAAGATACTAGCGGGGGCCGTACGCAGTATTTT
TRBJ1-2 | TRBV5-1 | 15 | TRBD1 | few | CASSLWGQINYGYTF | TGCGCCAGCAGCTTATGGGGACAGATTAACTATGGCTACACCTTC
TRBJ2-2 | TRBV12-3/TRBV12-4 | 13 | . | . | CASRPVRAGELFF | TGTGCCAGCAGACCGGTGCGGGCCGGGGAGCTGTTTTTT
TRBJ2-2 | TRBV18 | 15 | . | few | CASSEVRSNTGELFF | TGTGCCAGCTCCGAGGTCAGGTCGAACACCGGGGAGCTGTTTTTT
TRBJ2-3 | TRBV4-3 | 17 | TRBD2 | few | CASSQELGLAGTLDQYF | TGCGCCAGCAGCCAAGAGCTCGGACTAGCGGGGACCCTGGATCAGTATTTT
TRBJ1-6 | TRBV28 | 11 | . | . | CASSLNSPLHF | TGTGCCAGCAGTCTTAATTCACCCCTCCACTTT
TRBJ1-1 | TRBV7-2 | 15 | . | few | CASSFRGPGTTEAFF | TGTGCCAGCAGCTTTAGGGGCCCGGGGACCACTGAAGCTTTCTTT
TRBJ2-5 | TRBV15 | 16 | TRBD2 | many | CATSRDGSGGQETQYF | TGTGCCACCAGCAGAGACGGTAGCGGGGGCCAAGAGACCCAGTACTTC
TRBJ1-3 | TRBV3-1 | 17 | . | few | CASSQVEGTLTGNTIYF | TGTGCCAGCAGCCAAGTTGAAGGGACGCTGACTGGAAACACCATATATTTT
TRBJ1-2 | TRBV7-9 | 13 | . | . | CASSHSTDDGYTF | TGTGCCAGCAGCCATTCCACAGACGATGGCTACACCTTC
TRBJ1-2 | TRBV5-5 | 14 | TRBD1 | . | CASSWTGTDVGYTF | TGTGCCAGCAGCTGGACCGGGACAGACGTTGGCTACACCTTC
TRBJ1-1 | TRBV5-1 | 14 | . | few | CASSEGEMNTEAFF | TGCGCCAGCAGCGAGGGGGAAATGAACACTGAAGCTTTCTTT
TRBJ1-2 | TRBV18 | 17 | . | . | CASSPSSQARTNYGYTF | TGTGCCAGCTCACCATCTTCACAGGCGAGGACTAACTATGGCTACACCTTC
TRBJ1-2 | TRBV20-1 | 17 | TRBD1 | few | CSARDRGQGLGVRGYTF | TGCAGTGCTAGAGATCGGGGACAGGGTTTGGGCGTTCGTGGCTACACCTTC
TRBJ2-3 | TRBV20-1 | 14 | TRBD2 | few | CSARWASGTDTQYF | TGCAGTGCTAGATGGGCTAGCGGGACAGATACGCAGTATTTT
TRBJ2-1 | TRBV3-1 | 15 | . | . | CASSQVGSRFNEQFF | TGTGCCAGCAGCCAGGTGGGTTCCCGGTTCAATGAGCAGTTCTTC
TRBJ2-1 | TRBV3-2 | 12 | . | . | CASSPASNEQFF | TGTGCCAGCAGCCCAGCCAGCAATGAGCAGTTCTTC
TRBJ1-1 | TRBV6-5 | 14 | . | . | CASSYSGIFAEAFF | TGTGCCAGCAGTTACTCGGGTATTTTCGCTGAAGCTTTCTTT
TRBJ1-1 | TRBV11-2 | 15 | TRBD1 | . | CASSLGYRGSTEAFF | TGTGCCAGCAGCTTAGGCTACAGGGGTTCGACTGAAGCTTTCTTT
TRBJ1-1 | TRBV6-6 | 13 | . | few | CATFGGANTEAFF | TGTGCCACCTTTGGAGGGGCGAACACTGAAGCTTTCTTT